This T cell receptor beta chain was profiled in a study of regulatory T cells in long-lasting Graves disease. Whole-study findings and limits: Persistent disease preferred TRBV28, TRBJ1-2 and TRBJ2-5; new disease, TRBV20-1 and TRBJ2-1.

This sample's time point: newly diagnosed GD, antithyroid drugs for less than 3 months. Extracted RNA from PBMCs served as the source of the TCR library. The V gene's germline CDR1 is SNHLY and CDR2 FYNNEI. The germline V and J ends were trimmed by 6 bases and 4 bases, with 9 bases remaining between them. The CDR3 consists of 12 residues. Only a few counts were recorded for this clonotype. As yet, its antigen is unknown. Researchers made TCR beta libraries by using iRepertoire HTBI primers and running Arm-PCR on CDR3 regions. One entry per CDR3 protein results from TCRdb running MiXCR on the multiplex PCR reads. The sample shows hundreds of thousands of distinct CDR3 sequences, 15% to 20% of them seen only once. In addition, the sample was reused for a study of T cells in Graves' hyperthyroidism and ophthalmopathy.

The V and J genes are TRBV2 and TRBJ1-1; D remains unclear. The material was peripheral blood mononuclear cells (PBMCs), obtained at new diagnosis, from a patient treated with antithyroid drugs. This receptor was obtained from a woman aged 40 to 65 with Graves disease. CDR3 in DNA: TGTGCCAGCAGCTCGGCGGCCACTGAAGCTTTCTTT. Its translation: CASSSAATEAFF. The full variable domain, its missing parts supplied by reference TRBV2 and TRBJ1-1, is EPEVTQTPSHQVTQMGQEVILRCVPISNHLYFYWYRQILGQKVEFLVSFYNNEISEKSEIFDDQFSVERPDGSNFTLKIRSTKLEDSAMYFCASSSAATEAFFGQGTRLTVV.